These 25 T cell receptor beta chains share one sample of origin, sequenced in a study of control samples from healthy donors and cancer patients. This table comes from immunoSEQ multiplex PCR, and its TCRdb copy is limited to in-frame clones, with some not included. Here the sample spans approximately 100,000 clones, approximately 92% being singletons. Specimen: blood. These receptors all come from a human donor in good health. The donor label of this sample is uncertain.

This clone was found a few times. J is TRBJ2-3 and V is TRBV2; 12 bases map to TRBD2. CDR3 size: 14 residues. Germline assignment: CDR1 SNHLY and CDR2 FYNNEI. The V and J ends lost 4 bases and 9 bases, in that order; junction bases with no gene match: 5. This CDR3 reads CASSGLAGGYTQYF. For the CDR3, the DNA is TGTGCCAGCAGTGGTCTAGCGGGGGGGTACACGCAGTATTTT.

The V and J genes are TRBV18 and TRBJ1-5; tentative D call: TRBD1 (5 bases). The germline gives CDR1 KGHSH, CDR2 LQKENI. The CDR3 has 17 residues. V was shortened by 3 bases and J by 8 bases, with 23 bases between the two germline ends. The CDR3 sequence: CASSPPGRVGGWKPQHF. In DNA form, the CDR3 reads TGTGCCAGCTCACCTCCAGGGAGAGTTGGTGGGTGGAAGCCCCAGCATTTT.

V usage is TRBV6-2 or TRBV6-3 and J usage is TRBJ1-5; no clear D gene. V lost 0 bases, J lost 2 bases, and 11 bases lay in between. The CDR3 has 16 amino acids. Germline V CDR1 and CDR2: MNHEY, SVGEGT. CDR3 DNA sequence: TGTGCCAGCAGTTACTCGCCGCAGTATGGCAATCAGCCCCAGCATTTT. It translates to CASSYSPQYGNQPQHF.

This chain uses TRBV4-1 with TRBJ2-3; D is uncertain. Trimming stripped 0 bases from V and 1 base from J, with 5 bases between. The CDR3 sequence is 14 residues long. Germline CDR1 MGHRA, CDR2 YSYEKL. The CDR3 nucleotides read TGCGCCAGCAGCCAAGACGGGCGCACAGATACGCAGTATTTT. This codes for CASSQDGRTDTQYF.

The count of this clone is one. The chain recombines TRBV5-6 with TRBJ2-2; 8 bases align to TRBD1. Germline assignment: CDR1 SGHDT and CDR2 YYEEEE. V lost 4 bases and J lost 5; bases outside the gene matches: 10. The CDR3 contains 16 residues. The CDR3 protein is CASSPRTGIPTGELFF. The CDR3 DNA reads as TGTGCCAGCAGCCCCCGGACAGGGATCCCAACCGGGGAGCTGTTTTTT.

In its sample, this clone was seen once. The CDR3 region has the DNA TGTGCCAGCAGTGAACGGAGGGGTAGCCAAGAGACCCAGTACTTC. It encodes CASSERRGSQETQYF. The chain combines TRBV2 with TRBJ2-5, with D perhaps matching TRBD2 (6 bases). Trimming took 2 bases from V and 1 from J, leaving 11 bases between them. Germline V CDR1 and CDR2: SNHLY, FYNNEI. This CDR3 contains 15 residues.

The CDR3 here is CASSYTRDGDNEQFF. CDR3 coding DNA: TGTGCCAGCAGCTACACTCGGGACGGAGACAATGAGCAGTTCTTC. The gene calls are TRBV3-1 (or the pseudogene TRBV3-2) and TRBJ2-1, with D perhaps being TRBD1 or TRBD2 (5 bases each). The CDR3 length is 15 residues. The V gene lost 5 bases and the J gene lost 5 bases, with 16 bases spanning the gap. Germline loops: CDR1 LGHDT, CDR2 YNNKEL (reference sequence).

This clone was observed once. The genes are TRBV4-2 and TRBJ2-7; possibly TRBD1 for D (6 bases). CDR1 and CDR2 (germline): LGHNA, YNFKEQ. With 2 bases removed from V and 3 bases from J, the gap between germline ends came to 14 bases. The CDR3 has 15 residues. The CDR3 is CASSQFQGSGYEQYF. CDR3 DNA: TGTGCCAGCAGCCAATTTCAGGGGAGCGGCTACGAGCAGTACTTC.

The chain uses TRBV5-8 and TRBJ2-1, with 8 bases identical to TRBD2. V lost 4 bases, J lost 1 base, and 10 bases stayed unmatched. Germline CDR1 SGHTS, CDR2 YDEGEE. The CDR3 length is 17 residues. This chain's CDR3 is CASSTSGTSVSYNEQFF. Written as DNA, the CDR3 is TGTGCCAGCAGCACATCCGGGACTAGTGTTTCCTACAATGAGCAGTTCTTC.

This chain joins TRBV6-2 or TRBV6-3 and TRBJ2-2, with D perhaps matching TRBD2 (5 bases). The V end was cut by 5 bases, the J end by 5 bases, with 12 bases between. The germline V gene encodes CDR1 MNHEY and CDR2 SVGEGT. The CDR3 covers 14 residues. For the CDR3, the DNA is TGTGCCAGCAGTGACCCTACTAGTACCGGGGAGCTGTTTTTT. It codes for CASSDPTSTGELFF.

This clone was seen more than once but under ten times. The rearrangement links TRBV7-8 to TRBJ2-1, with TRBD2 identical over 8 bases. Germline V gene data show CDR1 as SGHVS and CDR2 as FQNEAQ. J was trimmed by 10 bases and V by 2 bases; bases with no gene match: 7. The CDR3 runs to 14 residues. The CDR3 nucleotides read TGTGCCAGCAGCTTATCGGGGGGGGGCGACGAGCAGTTCTTC. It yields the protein CASSLSGGGDEQFF.

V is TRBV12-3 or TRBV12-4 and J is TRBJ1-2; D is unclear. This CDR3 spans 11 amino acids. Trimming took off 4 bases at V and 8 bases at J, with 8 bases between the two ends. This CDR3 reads CASSSQGGYTF. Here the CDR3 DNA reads TGTGCCAGCAGTTCCCAAGGAGGCTACACCTTC.

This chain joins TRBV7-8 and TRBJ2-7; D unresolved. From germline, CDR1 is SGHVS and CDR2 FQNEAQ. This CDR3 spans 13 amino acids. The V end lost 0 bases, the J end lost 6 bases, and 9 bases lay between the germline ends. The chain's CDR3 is CASSLATSLEQYV. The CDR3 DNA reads TGTGCCAGCAGCTTAGCGACCAGCCTCGAGCAGTACGTC.

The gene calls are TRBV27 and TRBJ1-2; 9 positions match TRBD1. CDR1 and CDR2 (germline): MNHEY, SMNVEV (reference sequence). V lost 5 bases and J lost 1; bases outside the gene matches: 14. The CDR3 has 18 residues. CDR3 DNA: TGTGCCAGCAGTAGGGGACCGGGACAGGGCAAAAATAACTATGGCTACACCTTC. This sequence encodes CASSRGPGQGKNNYGYTF.

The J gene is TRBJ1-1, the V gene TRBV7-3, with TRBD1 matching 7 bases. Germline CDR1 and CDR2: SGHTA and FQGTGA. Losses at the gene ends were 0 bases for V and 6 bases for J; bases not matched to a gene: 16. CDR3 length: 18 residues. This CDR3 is CASSLTGGLTGRVAEAFF. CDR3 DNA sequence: TGTGCCAGCAGCTTAACAGGGGGTTTGACAGGGAGGGTTGCTGAAGCTTTCTTT.

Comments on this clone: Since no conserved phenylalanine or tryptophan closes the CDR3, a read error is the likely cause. The CDR3, as DNA: TGTGCCAGCAGCTTGGGAGGTTGGCAGCCTGTTTATGGCTACACCTCC. Amino acid sequence: CASSLGGWQPVYGYTS. The chain has TRBV5-6 and TRBJ1-2; no reliable D call. Germline values: CDR1 SGHDT, CDR2 YYEEEE. The V end was cut by 0 bases, the J end by 5 bases, with 17 bases between. This CDR3 has 16 amino acids.

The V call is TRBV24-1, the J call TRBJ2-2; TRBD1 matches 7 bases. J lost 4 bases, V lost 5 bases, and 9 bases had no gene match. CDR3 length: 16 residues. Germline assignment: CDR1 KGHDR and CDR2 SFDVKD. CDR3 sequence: CATSAPDRARTGELFF. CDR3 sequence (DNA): TGTGCCACCAGTGCTCCCGACAGGGCGCGCACCGGGGAGCTGTTTTTT.

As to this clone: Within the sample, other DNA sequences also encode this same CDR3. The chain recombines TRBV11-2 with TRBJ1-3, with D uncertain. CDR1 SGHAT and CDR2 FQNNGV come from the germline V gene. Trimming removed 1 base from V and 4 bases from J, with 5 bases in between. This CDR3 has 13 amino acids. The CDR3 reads CASSLVTGNTIYF. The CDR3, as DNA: TGTGCCAGCAGCTTAGTGACAGGAAACACCATATATTTT.

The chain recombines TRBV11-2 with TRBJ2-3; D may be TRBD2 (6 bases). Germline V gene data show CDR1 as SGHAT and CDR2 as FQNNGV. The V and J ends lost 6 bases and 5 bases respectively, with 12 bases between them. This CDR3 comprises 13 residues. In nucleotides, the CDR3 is TGTGCCAGCAGGATGGCCGGGGGAGATACGCAGTATTTT. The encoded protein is CASRMAGGDTQYF.

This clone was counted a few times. CDR3 protein: CASSFRQENYGYTF. CDR3 DNA sequence: TGTGCCAGCAGCTTTCGACAGGAAAACTATGGCTACACCTTC. The V and J genes are TRBV5-5 and TRBJ1-2, with a weak D call TRBD1 (6 bases). This CDR3 has 14 residues. V was trimmed by 2 bases and J by 2 bases, leaving 10 bases between them. CDR1 is SGHKS and CDR2 is YYEKEE in the germline V gene (reference sequence).

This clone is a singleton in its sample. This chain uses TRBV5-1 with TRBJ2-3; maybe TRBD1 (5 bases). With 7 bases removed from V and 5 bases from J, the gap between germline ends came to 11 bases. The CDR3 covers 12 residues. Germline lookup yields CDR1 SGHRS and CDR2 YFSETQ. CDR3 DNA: TGCGCCAGCGGGCCTAGGGGAGATACGCAGTATTTT. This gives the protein CASGPRGDTQYF.

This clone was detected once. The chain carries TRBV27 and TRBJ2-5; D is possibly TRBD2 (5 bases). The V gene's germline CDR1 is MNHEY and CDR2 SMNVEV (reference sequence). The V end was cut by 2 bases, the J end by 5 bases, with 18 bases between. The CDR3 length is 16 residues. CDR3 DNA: TGTGCCAGCAGTTTAGGGGTGTCTTGGGGAGTCGAGACCCAGTACTTC. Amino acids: CASSLGVSWGVETQYF.

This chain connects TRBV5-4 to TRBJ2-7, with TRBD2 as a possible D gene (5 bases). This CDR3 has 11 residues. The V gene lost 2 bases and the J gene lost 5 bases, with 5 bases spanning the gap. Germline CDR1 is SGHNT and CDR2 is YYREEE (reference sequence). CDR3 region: CASSFGDEQYF. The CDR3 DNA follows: TGTGCCAGCAGCTTCGGGGACGAGCAGTACTTC.

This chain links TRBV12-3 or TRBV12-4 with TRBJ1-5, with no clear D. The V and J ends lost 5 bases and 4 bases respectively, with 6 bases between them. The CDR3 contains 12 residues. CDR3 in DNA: TGTGCCAGCAGTCAAGGGAATCAGCCCCAGCATTTT. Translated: CASSQGNQPQHF.

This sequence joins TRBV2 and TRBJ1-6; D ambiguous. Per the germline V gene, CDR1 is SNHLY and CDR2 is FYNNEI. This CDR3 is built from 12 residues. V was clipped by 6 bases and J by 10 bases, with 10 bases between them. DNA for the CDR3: TGTGCCAGCAGCCTCACAACATCACCCCTCCACTTT. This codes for CASSLTTSPLHF.